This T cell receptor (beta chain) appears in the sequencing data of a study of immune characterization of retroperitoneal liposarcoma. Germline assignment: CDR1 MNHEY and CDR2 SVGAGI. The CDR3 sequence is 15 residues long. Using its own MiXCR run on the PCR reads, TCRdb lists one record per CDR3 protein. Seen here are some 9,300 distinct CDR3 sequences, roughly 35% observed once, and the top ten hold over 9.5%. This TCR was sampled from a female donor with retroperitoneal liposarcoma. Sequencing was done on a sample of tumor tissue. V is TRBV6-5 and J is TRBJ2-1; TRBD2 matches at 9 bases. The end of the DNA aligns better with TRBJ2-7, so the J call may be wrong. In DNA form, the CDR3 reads TGTGCCAGCAGTGCTGAAAGCGGGAGGACCTACGAGCAGTACTTC. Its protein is CASSAESGRTYEQYF.